The clone carrying this TCR beta chain was seen many times. Trimming pared 5 bases from V and 11 bases from J, leaving 16 bases between. The CDR3 has 13 residues. In germline, CDR1 is SEHNR, CDR2 FQNEAQ (reference sequence). The data were obtained in a study of T cells in Graves' hyperthyroidism and ophthalmopathy. Turning to the study itself: Staff took peripheral blood when the initial diagnosis was made, before any treatment began.

RNA transcripts provided the source from which TCR beta CDR3 regions were amplified. Researchers ran a first-round RT-PCR on the TCR CDR3 using the HTBI primer set. TCRdb itself ran the multiplex PCR reads through MiXCR, one entry per CDR3 protein. The data hold over 120,000 distinct CDR3 sequences, with 22% observed a single time. Progressors' blood was drawn at hyperthyroidism diagnosis, before ophthalmopathy symptoms. Sequenced input: blood. The rearrangement joins TRBV7-9 to TRBJ1-5; D gene ambiguous. The clonotype originates from a woman aged 45 to 65 with Graves' hyperthyroidism that later progressed to Graves' ophthalmopathy. CDR3 loop: CASSHAGSLAQHF. CDR3 DNA: TGTGCCAGCAGCCATGCTGGGAGCTTGGCCCAGCATTTT.